Listed below are T cell receptor beta chains from one sample, sequenced in a study of identical twins. TCRdb re-derived calls from the 5' RACE reads in MiXCR, one entry per CDR3 protein. The table lists fewer than 250,000 distinct CDR3 sequences, less than 8% of them singletons. This sample was shared with a second study, whose subject was yellow fever vaccine responses in identical twins.

Sequenced material: memory (CD45RO+) T cells sorted from blood. These receptors all stem from a woman aged 18-30 years in good health. The CDR3 runs from the conserved cysteine through the conserved F or W. The order of the fields is D gene, V gene, clone size, J gene, CDR3 DNA, CDR3 protein. A D gene is named only where the DNA matches it firmly. Clone size is not always given. Where it is, it says once, few, many or a class for expanded clones.

D gene: -
V gene: TRBV4-3
clone size: many
J gene: TRBJ2-2
CDR3 DNA: TGCGCCAGCAGCCTACAATACCCGAACACCGGGGAGCTGTTTTTT
CDR3 protein: CASSLQYPNTGELFF

D gene: -
V gene: TRBV7-9
clone size: few
J gene: TRBJ2-5
CDR3 DNA: TGTGCCAGCAGCTCGTGGGGGCGTCAAGAGACCCAGTACTTC
CDR3 protein: CASSSWGRQETQYF

D gene: TRBD2
V gene: TRBV2
clone size: -
J gene: TRBJ2-1
CDR3 DNA: TGTACCATCAGTTCCCGTAGACTAGCGGGCGCCTCCTACAATGAGCAGTTCTTC
CDR3 protein: CTISSRRLAGASYNEQFF

D gene: -
V gene: TRBV20-1
clone size: once
J gene: TRBJ2-3
CDR3 DNA: TGCAGTGCTAGAGATAATGCAGGGTGGTTTCCCACAGATACGCAGTATTTT
CDR3 protein: CSARDNAGWFPTDTQYF

D gene: -
V gene: TRBV6-1
clone size: many
J gene: TRBJ1-1
CDR3 DNA: TGTGCCAGCAGTCCCTTTGACAGGATCACTGAAGCTTTCTTT
CDR3 protein: CASSPFDRITEAFF

D gene: -
V gene: TRBV12-3/TRBV12-4
clone size: many
J gene: TRBJ1-1
CDR3 DNA: TGTGCCAGCAGGTCCCCTTGGACAGATCAAACTGAAGCTTTCTTT
CDR3 protein: CASRSPWTDQTEAFF

D gene: TRBD1
V gene: TRBV7-9
clone size: -
J gene: TRBJ2-7
CDR3 DNA: TGTGCCAGCAGCGGCCGACAGGGAGTGCGTCGCTACGAGCAGTACTTC
CDR3 protein: CASSGRQGVRRYEQYF

D gene: TRBD1
V gene: TRBV9
clone size: -
J gene: TRBJ2-6
CDR3 DNA: TGTGCCAGCAGTCTATCGGACAGGGCCAACTCTGGGGCCAACGTCCTGACTTTC
CDR3 protein: CASSLSDRANSGANVLTF

D gene: -
V gene: TRBV10-1
clone size: few
J gene: TRBJ2-2
CDR3 DNA: TGCGCCAGCAGTGAGTCCGGGGCGAGGTTAGGGAACACCGGGGAGCTGTTTTTT
CDR3 protein: CASSESGARLGNTGELFF

D gene: -
V gene: TRBV12-3/TRBV12-4
clone size: many
J gene: TRBJ2-3
CDR3 DNA: TGTGCCAGCAGTAACCCCACAGATACGCAGTATTTT
CDR3 protein: CASSNPTDTQYF